By sample share, the clone carrying this T cell receptor beta chain is medium-sized. Germline V CDR1 and CDR2: MRHNA, SNTAGT. CDR3 size: 14 residues. The junction had 0 bases not matched to a gene; V was cut back by 3 bases and J by 1 base. This sample stems from a study of T cell changes during pregnancy in multiple sclerosis. TCRdb keeps only in-frame clones here, not all; method: immunoSEQ multiplex PCR. The repertoire holds around 30,000 clones, with over 80% as singletons. The source of this sequence is a female donor with multiple sclerosis, enrolled in a pregnancy study. V and J are TRBV6-4 and TRBJ2-3, with 8 bases lining up with TRBD2. Sequencing used CD8+ T cells from peripheral blood mononuclear cells, obtained before pregnancy. In DNA form, the CDR3 reads TGTGCCAGCAGTGAGCGGGGGGGCACAGATACGCAGTATTTT. This gives the protein CASSERGGTDTQYF.